The 8 T cell receptor beta chains given below trace back to one sample, sequenced in a study of T cell responses to AZD1222 COVID-19 vaccine. The data were produced by immunoSEQ multiplex PCR, yet TCRdb's version contains in-frame clones alone and is incomplete. The sample lists roughly 150,000 clones, about nine tenths occurring once. The source material was peripheral blood, sampled after recovery from COVID-19. The receptors here all came from an adult who had recovered from COVID-19.

This chain links TRBV2 with TRBJ1-1; D might be TRBD1 (6 bases). Trimming stripped 4 bases from V and 5 bases from J, with 17 bases between. The germline V gene encodes CDR1 SNHLY and CDR2 FYNNEI. The CDR3 is 15 residues long. CDR3 DNA: TGTGCCAGCAGTGGCGGGTCGCTAAGGGGGACTGAAGCTTTCTTT. This translates into CASSGGSLRGTEAFF.

The chain joins TRBV2 to TRBJ2-6, with a possible D match to TRBD1 (6 bases). Germline V gene data show CDR1 as SNHLY and CDR2 as FYNNEI. V gave up 1 base and J gave up 2 bases, with 18 bases separating them. There are 19 residues in the CDR3. CDR3 bases: TGTGCCAGCAGTGAAGTTGGCAGGGGCGCTAATACTGGGGCCAACGTCCTGACTTTC. Translating it yields CASSEVGRGANTGANVLTF.

This clone was seen more than once but under ten times. This rearrangement joins TRBV11-2 to TRBJ2-5; D may correspond to TRBD1 or TRBD2 (7 bases each). Germline V lookup: CDR1 SGHAT, CDR2 FQNNGV. Trimming cost V 2 bases and J 10 bases, with 23 bases left between them. The CDR3 contains 16 residues. CDR3 protein: CASSLFEGGTVGVQYF. CDR3 nucleotides: TGTGCCAGCAGCTTATTTGAGGGAGGGACAGTGGGAGTCCAGTACTTC. The whole variable domain, filled in from reference TRBV11-2 and TRBJ2-5, reads EAGVAQSPRYKIIEKRQSVAFWCNPISGHATLYWYQQILGQGPKLLIQFQNNGVVDDSQLPKDRFSAERLKGVDSTLKIQPAKLEDSAVYLCASSLFEGGTVGVQYFGPGTRLLVL.

The chain joins TRBV5-1 to TRBJ1-3, with D possibly TRBD1 on 6 matching bases. The CDR3 runs 15 residues. The germline V and J ends were trimmed by 2 bases and 3 bases, with 12 bases remaining between them. CDR1 and CDR2 from the germline V gene are SGHRS and YFSETQ. CDR3 coding DNA: TGCGCCAGCAGCTTTGGACAGCTCCTTGGAAACACCATATATTTT. Translation gives CASSFGQLLGNTIYF.

This chain connects TRBV7-3 to TRBJ1-1; perhaps TRBD1 as D (5 bases). This CDR3 is 15 amino acids long. Between the trimmed V and J ends, which lost 1 base and 1 base, there was a span of 10 bases. The germline V gene has CDR1 SGHTA and CDR2 FQGTGA. The chain's CDR3 is CASSLMGQGNTEAFF. CDR3 DNA: TGTGCCAGCAGCTTAATGGGCCAGGGGAACACTGAAGCTTTCTTT.

This chain joins TRBV4-1 and TRBJ2-7; 11 positions agree with TRBD2. The CDR3 totals 15 residues. Germline trimming cut 3 bases from V and 2 bases from J; bases unmatched to any gene: 3. Germline V CDR1 and CDR2: MGHRA, YSYEKL. CDR3 sequence reads: CASSQGLAETYEQYF. The CDR3 bases are TGCGCCAGCAGCCAGGGACTAGCGGAGACCTACGAGCAGTACTTC.

This chain links TRBV5-1 with TRBJ1-2; D possibly corresponds to TRBD1 (5 bases). V shed 0 bases and J shed 3 bases, with 15 bases lying between them. CDR1 SGHRS and CDR2 YFSETQ come from the germline V gene. The CDR3 runs to 16 residues. This CDR3 reads CASSLDGREIDYGYTF. As DNA, the CDR3 is TGCGCCAGCAGCTTGGACGGCAGGGAAATTGACTATGGCTACACCTTC.

This chain connects TRBV28 to TRBJ2-7; possibly TRBD1 or TRBD2 for D (5 bases each). Per germline, CDR1 MDHEN and CDR2 SYDVKM. The CDR3 is made up of 16 amino acids. The germline V and J ends were trimmed by 6 bases and 5 bases, with 23 bases remaining between them. The CDR3 DNA reads as TGTGCCAGCAGCTCCACCCTTGAGGTGGGGGTGGACGAGCAGTACTTC. Its translation: CASSSTLEVGVDEQYF.